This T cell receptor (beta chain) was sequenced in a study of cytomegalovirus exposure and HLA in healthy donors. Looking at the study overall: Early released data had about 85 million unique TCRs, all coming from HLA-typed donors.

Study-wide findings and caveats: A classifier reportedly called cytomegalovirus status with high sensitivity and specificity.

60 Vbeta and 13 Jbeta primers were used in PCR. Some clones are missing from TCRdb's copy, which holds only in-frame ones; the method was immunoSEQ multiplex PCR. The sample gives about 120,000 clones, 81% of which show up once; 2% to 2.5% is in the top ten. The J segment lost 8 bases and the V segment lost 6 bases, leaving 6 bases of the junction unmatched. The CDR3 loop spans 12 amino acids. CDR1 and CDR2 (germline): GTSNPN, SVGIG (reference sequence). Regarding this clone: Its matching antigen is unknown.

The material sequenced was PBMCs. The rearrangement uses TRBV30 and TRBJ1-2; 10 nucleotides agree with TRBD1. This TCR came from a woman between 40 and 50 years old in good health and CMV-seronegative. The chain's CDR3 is CACPDRGYGYTF. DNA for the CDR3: TGTGCCTGCCCGGACAGGGGGTACGGCTACACCTTC.